This T cell receptor (beta chain) was found in a study of cytomegalovirus exposure and HLA in healthy donors. Whole-study results and caveats: Being productive about 90% or about 30% of the time was typical of most TCR beta V segments in an earlier analysis. The listing of 150 or so TCR beta chains classed them as cytomegalovirus-associated.

Concerning this clone: Its antigen remains unidentified.

A multiplex PCR was run with 60 Vbeta primers and 13 Jbeta primers. The assay was immunoSEQ multiplex PCR, and TCRdb's table has in-frame clones only and misses some. The sample table sets out around 70,000 clones. Germline V gives CDR1 SGHTS, CDR2 YDEGEE. The V and J ends lost 3 bases and 6 bases respectively, with 28 bases between them. The CDR3 runs to 18 residues. The sequence derives from a boy younger than 18 in good health and CMV-seronegative. The specimen sequenced was PBMCs. J is TRBJ2-7 and V is TRBV5-8, with a tentative D call TRBD2 (5 bases). This CDR3 is CASSSISARGGPYFEQYF. As DNA, the CDR3 is TGTGCCAGCAGCTCCATCTCAGCCCGCGGAGGCCCTTATTTCGAGCAGTACTTC.